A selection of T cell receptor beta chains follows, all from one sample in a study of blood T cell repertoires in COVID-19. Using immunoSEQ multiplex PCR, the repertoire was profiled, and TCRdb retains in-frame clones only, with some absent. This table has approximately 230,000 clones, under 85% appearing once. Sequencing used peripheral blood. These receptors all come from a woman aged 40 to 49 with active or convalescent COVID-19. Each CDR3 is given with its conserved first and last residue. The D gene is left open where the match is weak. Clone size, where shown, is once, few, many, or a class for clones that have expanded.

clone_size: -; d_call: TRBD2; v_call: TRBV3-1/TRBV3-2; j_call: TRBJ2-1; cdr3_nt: TGTGCCAGCAGCCAATCGGCTAGCGGGGGAGGTGGTGAGCAGTTCTTC; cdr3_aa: CASSQSASGGGGEQFF
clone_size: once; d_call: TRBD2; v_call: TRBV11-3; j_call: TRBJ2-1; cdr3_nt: TGTGCCAGCTCACGGGGCCGGGGGGGCGGTGAGCAGTTCTTC; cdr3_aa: CASSRGRGGGEQFF
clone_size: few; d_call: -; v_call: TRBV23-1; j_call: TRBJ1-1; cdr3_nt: TGCGCCAGCAGTCTGGTAGGGGCTGAAGCTTTCTTT; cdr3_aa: CASSLVGAEAFF
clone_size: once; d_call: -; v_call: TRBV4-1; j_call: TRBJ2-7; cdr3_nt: TGCGCCAGCAGCCAAGTGACAACCTACGAGCAGTACTTC; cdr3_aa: CASSQVTTYEQYF
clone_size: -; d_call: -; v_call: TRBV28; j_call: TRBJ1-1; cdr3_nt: TGTGCCAGCAGCCGCCCGGGGGTGAACACTGAAGCTTTCTTT; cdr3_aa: CASSRPGVNTEAFF
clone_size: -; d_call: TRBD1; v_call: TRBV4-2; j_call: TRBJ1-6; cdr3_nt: TGTGCCAGCAGCCAGCCCGGGACAGGGAAGACACCCCTCCACTTT; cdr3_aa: CASSQPGTGKTPLHF
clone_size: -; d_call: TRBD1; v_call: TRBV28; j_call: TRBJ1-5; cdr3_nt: TGTGCCAGCAGTTCCAGGGACAGGGGAATTGGCAATCAGCCCCAGCATTTT; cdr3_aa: CASSSRDRGIGNQPQHF
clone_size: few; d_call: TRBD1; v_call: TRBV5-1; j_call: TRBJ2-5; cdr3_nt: TGCGCCAGCAGCTTGTGGGGACAGGAGGGCGAGACCCAGTACTTC; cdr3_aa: CASSLWGQEGETQYF
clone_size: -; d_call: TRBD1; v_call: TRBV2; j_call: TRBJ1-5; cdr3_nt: TGTGCCAGCAGCCCGACAGGGGATCGGCAGCCCCAGCATTTT; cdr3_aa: CASSPTGDRQPQHF
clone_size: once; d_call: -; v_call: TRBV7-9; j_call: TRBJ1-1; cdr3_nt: TGTGCCAGCAGCTTAGCGCCCGGCAGGGCCACTGAAGCTTTCTTT; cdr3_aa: CASSLAPGRATEAFF
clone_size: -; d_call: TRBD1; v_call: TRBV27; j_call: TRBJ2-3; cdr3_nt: TGTGCCAGCAGATTGTGGGACAGGGCAGGCGATACGCAGTATTTT; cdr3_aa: CASRLWDRAGDTQYF
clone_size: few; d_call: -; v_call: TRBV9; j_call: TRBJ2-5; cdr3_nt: TGTGCCAGCAGCGTAGGGTGGGGCCGCGAGACCCAGTACTTC; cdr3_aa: CASSVGWGRETQYF
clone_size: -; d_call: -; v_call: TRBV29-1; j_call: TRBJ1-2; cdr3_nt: TGCAGCGTTGTCGGTGAGAACTATGGCTACACCTTC; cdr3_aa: CSVVGENYGYTF
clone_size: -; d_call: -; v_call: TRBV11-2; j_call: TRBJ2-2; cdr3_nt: TGTGCCAGCAGGTTAGGGGGGCCATTGAACACCGGGGAGCTGTTTTTT; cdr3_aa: CASRLGGPLNTGELFF
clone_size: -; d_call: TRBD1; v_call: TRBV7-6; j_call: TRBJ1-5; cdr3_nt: TGTGCCAGCAGCTTTCGACAGGGACGGGGGCAGCCCCAGCATTTT; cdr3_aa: CASSFRQGRGQPQHF
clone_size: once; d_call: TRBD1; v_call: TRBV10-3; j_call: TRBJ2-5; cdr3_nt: TGTGCCATCAGTGAGGACAGGGGGCACCAAGAGACCCAGTACTTC; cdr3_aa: CAISEDRGHQETQYF
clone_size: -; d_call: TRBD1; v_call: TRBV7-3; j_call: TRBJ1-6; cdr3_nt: TGTGCCAGCAGCTGGACAGGGGGAGACTCACCCCTCCACTTT; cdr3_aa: CASSWTGGDSPLHF
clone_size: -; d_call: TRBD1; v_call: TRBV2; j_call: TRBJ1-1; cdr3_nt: TGTGCCAGCAGTCTGGGACAGGGGGAAGCTTTCTTT; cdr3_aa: CASSLGQGEAFF
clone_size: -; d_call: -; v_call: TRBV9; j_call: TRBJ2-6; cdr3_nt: TGTGCCAGCAGCGTAGATTTCCGCTCTGGGGCCAACGTCCTGACTTTC; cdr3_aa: CASSVDFRSGANVLTF
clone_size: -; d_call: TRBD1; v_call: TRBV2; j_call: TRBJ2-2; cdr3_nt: TGTGCCAGCAGTGTAACAGGGGGAAGGACCGGGGAGCTGTTTTTT; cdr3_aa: CASSVTGGRTGELFF
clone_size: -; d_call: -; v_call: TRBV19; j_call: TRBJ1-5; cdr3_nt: TGTGCCAGTAGTATACGAGGAAATAGCAATCAGCCCCAGCATTTT; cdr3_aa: CASSIRGNSNQPQHF
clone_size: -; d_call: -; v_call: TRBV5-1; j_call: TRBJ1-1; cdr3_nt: TGCGCCAGCAGCCCCATGGAGACAGGCTTTGGCACTGAAGCTTTCTTT; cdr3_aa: CASSPMETGFGTEAFF
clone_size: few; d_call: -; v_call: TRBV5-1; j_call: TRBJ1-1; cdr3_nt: TGCGCCAGCAGCTTGGGATCGTCAGGGACTGAAGCTTTCTTT; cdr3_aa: CASSLGSSGTEAFF
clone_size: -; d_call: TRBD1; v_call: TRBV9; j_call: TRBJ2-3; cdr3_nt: TGTGCCAGCAGCGGTCGGGACAGGGAAGCAGATACGCAGTATTTT; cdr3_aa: CASSGRDREADTQYF
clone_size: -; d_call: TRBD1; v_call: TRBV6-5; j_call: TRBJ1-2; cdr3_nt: TGTGCCAGCAGTTTTACCTTTCGGGACAGGGGGTTTGGCTACACCTTC; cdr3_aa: CASSFTFRDRGFGYTF
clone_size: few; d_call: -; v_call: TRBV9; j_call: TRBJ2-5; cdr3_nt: TGTGCCAGCAGCGTAGGGAGTGCGGAGACCCAGTACTTC; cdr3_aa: CASSVGSAETQYF
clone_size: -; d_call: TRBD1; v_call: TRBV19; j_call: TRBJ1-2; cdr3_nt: TGTGCCAGTGCGGACCCAGGGGGCGGCTATGGCTACACCTTC; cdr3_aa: CASADPGGGYGYTF